These 24 T cell receptor beta chains were sequenced from one sample in a study of blood T cell repertoires in COVID-19. Assay used: immunoSEQ multiplex PCR; TCRdb lists only in-frame clones, some missing. This table holds tens of thousands of clones, 80% to 90% found once. Specimen: peripheral blood. The receptors stem from a human donor in a cohort sampled during active COVID-19.

The chain combines TRBV12-3 or TRBV12-4 with TRBJ2-5, with 10 nucleotides matching TRBD1. The V and J ends lost 6 bases and 9 bases, in that order; junction bases with no gene match: 7. CDR3 size: 13 residues. The chain's CDR3 is CASSPGQGGAQYF. The CDR3 coding sequence is TGTGCCAGCAGCCCAGGACAGGGGGGAGCCCAGTACTTC.

CDR3 amino acids: CAWSARGGSPLHF. The CDR3 nucleotides read TGTGCCTGGAGTGCCAGGGGTGGTTCACCCCTCCACTTT. V is TRBV30 and J is TRBJ1-6; perhaps TRBD1 as D (6 bases). Germline V gives CDR1 GTSNPN, CDR2 SVGIG (reference sequence). V shed 1 base and J shed 9 bases, with 10 bases lying between them. This CDR3 spans 13 amino acids.

This clone was observed a handful of times. This rearrangement joins TRBV28 to TRBJ1-1; D is undetermined. CDR1 is MDHEN, CDR2 SYDVKM, per germline. This CDR3 contains 16 residues. The V end lost 6 bases, the J end lost 1 base, and 18 bases lay between the germline ends. CDR3 nucleotide sequence: TGTGCCAGCAGCCCGACTCCGGCACTAAAGAACACTGAAGCTTTCTTT. Amino acid sequence: CASSPTPALKNTEAFF. The full variable domain, rest sourced from reference TRBV28 and TRBJ1-1, is DVKVTQSSRYLVKRTGEKVFLECVQDMDHENMFWYRQDPGLGLRLIYFSYDVKMKEKGDIPEGYSVSREKKERFSLILESASTNQTSMYLCASSPTPALKNTEAFFGQGTRLTVV.

This clone was detected only a few times. This chain uses TRBV7-9 with TRBJ2-1; D ambiguous. Germline V gives CDR1 SEHNR, CDR2 FQNEAQ (reference sequence). Trimming left V 5 bases short and J 9 bases short, with 11 bases between. The CDR3 totals 12 residues. CDR3 DNA sequence: TGTGCCAGCAGCACCCTAGAGGTTGAGCAGTTCTTC. It translates to CASSTLEVEQFF.

The chain has TRBV19 and TRBJ2-3, with 7 bases lining up with TRBD1. Germline lookup yields CDR1 LNHDA and CDR2 SQIVND (reference sequence). The CDR3 runs 16 residues. J gave up 0 bases and V 6 bases, and 9 bases lay outside the gene matches. The DNA of the CDR3 is TGTGCCAGTAGCATCCGGGACAGCTCTAGCACAGATACGCAGTATTTT. Encoded protein: CASSIRDSSSTDTQYF.

This chain connects TRBV6-1 to TRBJ1-6; 8 nucleotides agree with TRBD1. Germline assignment: CDR1 MNHNS and CDR2 SASEGT. Trimming cost V 3 bases and J 7 bases; bases outside gene matches: 5. CDR3 length: 15 residues. In nucleotides, the CDR3 is TGTGCCAGCAGTGAGGACAGGGTGATAAATTCACCCCTCCACTTT. Translation gives CASSEDRVINSPLHF.

This clone showed up just once. The chain combines TRBV19 with TRBJ2-7; D might be TRBD1 (5 bases). The CDR3 is made up of 12 amino acids. Trimming removed 4 bases from V and 7 bases from J, with 11 bases in between. The germline V gene encodes CDR1 LNHDA and CDR2 SQIVND (reference sequence). The CDR3 reads CASSKAGREQYF. The CDR3 region has the DNA TGTGCCAGTAGTAAGGCAGGGCGGGAGCAGTACTTC.

The J gene is TRBJ1-2, the V gene TRBV18; weak D call: TRBD1 (6 bases). The CDR3 covers 13 residues. V lost 3 bases and J 5 bases, leaving 10 bases between the germline ends. Germline CDR1 reads KGHSH; CDR2 reads LQKENI. Here the CDR3 DNA reads TGTGCCAGCTCACCGGGACAATTATATGGCTACACCTTC. Translating it yields CASSPGQLYGYTF.

The chain carries TRBV9 and TRBJ1-6; D is ambiguous. In germline, CDR1 is SGDLS, CDR2 YYNGEE. The V and J ends lost 0 bases and 1 base respectively, with 11 bases between them. The CDR3 runs to 17 residues. The CDR3 is CASSVVVRASYNSPLHF. For the CDR3, the DNA is TGTGCCAGCAGCGTAGTGGTACGAGCGTCCTATAATTCACCCCTCCACTTT.

V usage is TRBV7-3 and J usage is TRBJ2-1, with TRBD2 matching over 14 bases. The CDR3 runs 15 residues. The J segment lost 6 bases and the V segment lost 4 bases, leaving 2 bases of the junction unmatched. Germline lookup yields CDR1 SGHTA and CDR2 FQGTGA. The CDR3 region has the DNA TGTGCCAGCAGCTGGGGGACTAGCGGGGGCAATGAGCAGTTCTTC. Encoded protein: CASSWGTSGGNEQFF.

The chain carries TRBV3-1 (or the pseudogene TRBV3-2) and TRBJ1-4; 8 bases fit TRBD1. The germline gives CDR1 LGHDT, CDR2 YNNKEL (reference sequence). After removal of 0 bases from V and 7 bases from J, the junction contained 1 base not matched to a gene. This CDR3 has 14 amino acids. The CDR3 here is CASSQEDRAEKLFF. Here the CDR3 DNA reads TGTGCCAGCAGCCAAGAGGACAGGGCTGAAAAACTGTTTTTT.

This clone was seen at least ten times. V and J are TRBV6-4 and TRBJ1-6; 10 nucleotides align to TRBD1. V shed 6 bases, J shed 7 bases, and the junction held 3 bases outside the gene matches. Germline CDR1 reads MRHNA; CDR2 reads SNTAGT. The CDR3 length is 14 residues. For the CDR3, the DNA is TGTGCCAGCAGCCCGGGACAGGGGAATTCACCCCTCCACTTT. This codes for CASSPGQGNSPLHF.

V is TRBV7-2 and J is TRBJ2-7, with 7 positions matching TRBD1. There are 11 residues in the CDR3. The V and J ends lost 6 bases and 4 bases, in that order; junction bases with no gene match: 0. CDR1 and CDR2 from the germline V gene are SGHTA and FQGNSA. The CDR3 DNA reads as TGTGCCAGCAGGACAGGGTACGAGCAGTACTTC. Residues: CASRTGYEQYF.

This CDR3 is CAISDLTGNGYTF. CDR3 coding DNA: TGTGCCATCAGTGACCTGACAGGGAATGGCTACACCTTC. This chain joins TRBV10-3 and TRBJ1-2; 7 positions agree with TRBD1. CDR3 size: 13 residues. V was pared by 3 bases and J by 6 bases, with 4 bases of the junction left unmatched. Germline V CDR1 and CDR2: ENHRY, SYGVKD.

The V call is TRBV6-5, the J call TRBJ1-6; perhaps TRBD1 as D (6 bases). Germline-derived CDR1 and CDR2 are MNHEY and SVGAGI. Trimming took off 6 bases at V and 1 base at J, with 10 bases between the two ends. The CDR3 extends over 15 amino acids. The CDR3 sequence: CASSTQGSYNSPLHF. The CDR3 coding sequence is TGTGCCAGCAGCACACAGGGATCCTATAATTCACCCCTCCACTTT.

The chain uses TRBV13 and TRBJ2-1; 12 bases match TRBD2. Germline CDR1 and CDR2: PRHDT and FYEKMQ (reference sequence). Losses at the gene ends were 4 bases for V and 6 bases for J; bases not matched to a gene: 1. CDR3 length: 14 amino acids. CDR3 in amino acids: CASSSGLAGNEQFF. The CDR3 coding sequence is TGTGCCAGCAGCTCGGGACTAGCGGGCAATGAGCAGTTCTTC. The whole variable domain, remainder taken from reference TRBV13 and TRBJ2-1, is AAGVIQSPRHLIKEKRETATLKCYPIPRHDTVYWYQQGPGQDPQFLISFYEKMQSDKGSIPDRFSAQQFSDYHSELNMSSLELGDSALYFCASSSGLAGNEQFFGPGTRLTVL.

The V and J genes are TRBV27 and TRBJ2-3; the D is unclear. This CDR3 has 15 residues. Looked up from germline, CDR1 is MNHEY and CDR2 is SMNVEV (reference sequence). The V end lost 1 base, the J end lost 2 bases, and 10 bases lay between the germline ends. In nucleotides, the CDR3 is TGTGCCAGCAGTTTATTCCAGGCTTTCACAGATACGCAGTATTTT. Translation gives CASSLFQAFTDTQYF.

Only a few counts were recorded for this clone. The chain recombines TRBV5-1 with TRBJ1-1, with TRBD1 matching over 10 bases. Unmatched junction bases numbered 13, after V lost 2 bases and J lost 6 bases. CDR3 length equals 17 residues. Germline CDR1 reads SGHRS; CDR2 reads YFSETQ. This CDR3 reads CASSFSGQGKVRPEAFF. The CDR3 DNA sequence: TGCGCCAGCAGCTTTTCGGGACAGGGGAAGGTGCGGCCTGAAGCTTTCTTT.

This rearrangement joins TRBV7-8 to TRBJ1-5; 9 bases map to TRBD1. This CDR3 contains 13 residues. Germline V gene lookup returns CDR1 SGHVS and CDR2 FQNEAQ. The V and J ends lost 5 bases and 6 bases, in that order; junction bases with no gene match: 2. The CDR3 spells CASSGDRAQPQHF. CDR3 bases: TGTGCCAGCAGCGGGGACAGGGCTCAGCCCCAGCATTTT.

The rearrangement links TRBV5-4 to TRBJ1-2; TRBD1 might be the D (6 bases). The CDR3 is 13 amino acids. Germline V gene lookup returns CDR1 SGHNT and CDR2 YYREEE (reference sequence). With 0 bases removed from V and 8 bases from J, the gap between germline ends came to 11 bases. CDR3 nucleotides: TGTGCCAGCAGCTTGGGGACAGAAGGCGGCTACACCTTC. Translation gives CASSLGTEGGYTF.

The chain has TRBV15 and TRBJ2-3, with 8 bases aligning to TRBD1. J gave up 4 bases and V 0 bases, and 3 bases lay outside the gene matches. CDR3 size: 15 residues. Per the germline V gene, CDR1 is LNHNV and CDR2 is YYDKDF (reference sequence). DNA of the CDR3: TGTGCCACCAGCAGAGACAGGGGGCGTGCAGATACGCAGTATTTT. The encoded protein is CATSRDRGRADTQYF.

The V and J genes are TRBV29-1 and TRBJ2-1; D not resolved. The CDR3 has 11 residues. CDR1 SQVTM and CDR2 ANQGSEA come from the germline V gene. Trimming cost V 7 bases and J 4 bases, with 8 bases left between them. The CDR3 loop reads CSAHNYNEQFF. DNA of the CDR3: TGCAGCGCTCACAATTACAATGAGCAGTTCTTC.

V and J are TRBV7-9 and TRBJ1-4; 9 nucleotides agree with TRBD1. Germline assignment: CDR1 SEHNR and CDR2 FQNEAQ (reference sequence). The CDR3 has 13 amino acids. The V segment lost 5 bases and the J segment 8 bases; nucleotides outside the gene matches: 3. The chain's CDR3 is CASSEQGAEKLFF. In DNA, the CDR3 is TGTGCCAGCAGCGAACAGGGGGCGGAAAAACTGTTTTTT.

CDR3 amino acids: CASSHSGGATDTQYF. The CDR3 bases are TGTGCCAGCAGCCACAGCGGGGGGGCCACAGATACGCAGTATTTT. The chain combines TRBV7-3 with TRBJ2-3; TRBD2 matches 10 bases. J gave up 2 bases and V 5 bases, and 4 bases lay outside the gene matches. Germline V gene data show CDR1 as SGHTA and CDR2 as FQGTGA. The CDR3 sequence is 15 residues long.